Listed below are T cell receptor beta chains from one sample, sequenced in a study of control samples from healthy donors and cancer patients. Using immunoSEQ multiplex PCR, the repertoire was profiled, and TCRdb retains in-frame clones only, with some absent. The data contain tens of thousands of clones, approximately 89% of them singletons. Sequencing input: PBMCs. The origin of the receptors is a man between 60 and 75 years old with colorectal cancer. Both conserved end residues are part of each CDR3.

TRBJ1-3 | TRBV7-6 | CASSLALGGNTIYF
TRBJ2-1 | TRBV11-3 | CASTQDNEQFF
TRBJ2-2 | TRBV5-4 | CASSFGTEYTGELFF
TRBJ1-1 | TRBV4-3 | CASSQGVRKNTEAFF
TRBJ2-1 | TRBV7-2 | CASSLRGGNYNEQFF
TRBJ2-4 | TRBV6-5 | CASSYSNSQGIQYF
TRBJ1-2 | TRBV11-2 | CASSLVLQGAKANYGYTF
TRBJ2-3 | TRBV30 | CAWRASGAIGDTQYF
TRBJ2-7 | TRBV7-6 | CASSSSTIDNSYEQYF
TRBJ1-1 | TRBV27 | CASSLWGAPKEAFF
TRBJ2-3 | TRBV30 | CAWSVRAPSTDTQYF
TRBJ2-1 | TRBV10-2 | CASSEPSGGPYYNEQFF
TRBJ2-7 | TRBV19 | CASSRGTGGAYEQYF
TRBJ2-7 | TRBV7-9 | CASSSSGRGGGEQYF
TRBJ2-1 | TRBV6-5 | CASRSKAGGLLGQFF
TRBJ2-1 | TRBV27 | CASRTSGGEQFF
TRBJ1-6 | TRBV7-9 | CASSFGGVGSPLHF
TRBJ2-7 | TRBV3-1/TRBV3-2 | CASSLGGSSYEQYF
TRBJ1-5 | TRBV7-8 | CASSTGQGAGQPQHF
TRBJ1-5 | TRBV6-5 | CASQEGGNQPQHF
TRBJ2-7 | TRBV10-3 | CAIREGGVSYEQYF
TRBJ2-1 | TRBV19 | CASMGWRGPYNEQFF
TRBJ1-1 | TRBV28 | CASSRIQAGAAEAFF
TRBJ2-5 | TRBV2 | CASSSDWAGSETQYF
TRBJ2-3 | TRBV18 | CASYQRAVWSTDTQYF
TRBJ2-3 | TRBV11-2 | CASSLVVGGNTDTQYF
TRBJ2-1 | TRBV6-1 | CASSDRGAGGRNEQFF
TRBJ2-7 | TRBV7-6 | CASSLVASPGHLSYEQYF
TRBJ1-5 | TRBV18 | CASSLADREAQPQHF
TRBJ2-1 | TRBV5-1 | CASSLEGLARYEQFF
TRBJ2-5 | TRBV11-2 | CASSLTLQETQYF
TRBJ2-7 | TRBV7-3 | CASSLKVVARGPYYEQYF
TRBJ1-2 | TRBV7-9 | CASSLVTEYGYTF
TRBJ2-1 | TRBV5-1 | CASSPAGGPEVEQFF
TRBJ2-7 | TRBV2 | CASSVDTRTQGYF
TRBJ2-1 | TRBV2 | CASSAGVTYNEQFF
TRBJ2-7 | TRBV5-1 | CASSLEYEQYF
TRBJ2-1 | TRBV10-1 | CASSEGGGADEQFF
TRBJ2-1 | TRBV2 | CASSETTGTLYNEQFF
TRBJ2-3 | TRBV7-2 | CASSFRQSQSQYF
TRBJ2-7 | TRBV29-1 | CSAQDRSSYEQYF
TRBJ2-3 | TRBV7-6 | CASSPFMGSRTDTQYF